Listed here is a single TCR beta chain. The CDR3 runs to 15 residues. Germline CDR1 and CDR2: SGHAT and FQNNGV. The sample belongs to a study of shared clonotypes between healthy human individuals. Sequenced by immunoSEQ multiplex PCR; TCRdb stores in-frame clones only, minus some. The sample yields fewer than 650,000 clones, over 65% seen once. Specimen: PBMCs. V gene TRBV11-2 combines with J gene TRBJ2-5, with 7 bases identical to TRBD1. The DNA end is more similar to TRBJ2-7, so the J call may be wrong. This clonotype was obtained from a woman aged 40 to 49 in good health. Some clones in this sample may be carry-over from other donors' samples. CDR3 nucleotides: TGTGCCAGCAGCGACTACAGGGGTAAGGGCTACGAGCAGTACTTC. This gives the protein CASSDYRGKGYEQYF.